Listed below are T cell receptor beta chains from one sample, sequenced in a study of identical twins. MiXCR, run by TCRdb on the 5' RACE reads, gives a single entry per CDR3 protein. The sample records about 690,000 distinct CDR3 sequences, roughly 6% being singletons. The sample consisted of naive T cells sorted from blood. These receptors were collected from a man aged 18 to 30 in good health. Each CDR3 is given with its conserved first and last residue. The D gene is left open where the match is weak. Size is stated for part of the rows, as once, few or many counts, or as a class when the clone is expanded.

CDR3	DNA	size	D	J	V
CASSLASPRSANSYEQYF	TGCGCCAGCAGCTTGGCCTCCCCCCGAAGCGCCAACTCCTACGAGCAGTACTTC	.	.	TRBJ2-7	TRBV5-1
CASSFVASGTRPNEQFF	TGTGCCAGCAGTTTCGTTGCTAGCGGGACACGGCCCAATGAGCAGTTCTTC	many	TRBD2	TRBJ2-1	TRBV12-3/TRBV12-4
CSARVSPSGRSDEQFF	TGCAGTGCTAGAGTATCCCCTAGCGGGAGAAGCGATGAGCAGTTCTTC	many	TRBD2	TRBJ2-1	TRBV20-1
CASSPGAGYSHGNEQFF	TGTGCCAGCTCACCCGGAGCAGGTTACTCACACGGGAATGAGCAGTTCTTC	few	.	TRBJ2-1	TRBV18
CSVRTSGNQETQYF	TGCAGCGTTCGGACTAGCGGGAATCAAGAGACCCAGTACTTC	many	TRBD2	TRBJ2-5	TRBV29-1
CASSPEVSHSGNTIYF	TGTGCCAGCAGCCCGGAGGTATCCCACTCTGGAAACACCATATATTTT	few	.	TRBJ1-3	TRBV4-2
CASSLDLHGSTDTQYF	TGTGCCAGCAGCTTAGACCTGCACGGTAGCACAGATACGCAGTATTTT	many	.	TRBJ2-3	TRBV7-2
CASTATGSNTGELFF	TGTGCCAGCACTGCGACAGGGTCGAACACCGGGGAGCTGTTTTTT	.	TRBD1	TRBJ2-2	TRBV2
CATSRDRGASYNEQFF	TGTGCCACCAGCAGAGACCGGGGGGCCTCCTACAATGAGCAGTTCTTC	many	.	TRBJ2-1	TRBV15
CATSSRGASNTEAFF	TGTGCCACCAGCAGCCGGGGCGCTTCGAACACTGAAGCTTTCTTT	many	.	TRBJ1-1	TRBV15
CSVRPPPPGQNTEAFF	TGCAGCGTTCGCCCTCCCCCACCGGGACAGAACACTGAAGCTTTCTTT	many	.	TRBJ1-1	TRBV29-1
CASSLAGAGNQPQHF	TGTGCCAGCAGTTTAGCAGGGGCCGGCAATCAGCCCCAGCATTTT	many	.	TRBJ1-5	TRBV12-3/TRBV12-4
CSVDIGDGYTF	TGCAGCGTTGACATCGGAGATGGCTACACCTTC	many	.	TRBJ1-2	TRBV29-1
CASSLPTGTSGFQETQYF	TGTGCCAGCAGCTTGCCAACCGGGACTAGCGGGTTCCAAGAGACCCAGTACTTC	many	TRBD2	TRBJ2-5	TRBV5-6
CASSYSTGDLYEQYF	TGTGCCAGCAGTTACTCAACAGGGGACCTCTACGAGCAGTACTTC	.	TRBD1	TRBJ2-7	TRBV6-2/TRBV6-3
CASSASSASSDTQYF	TGTGCCAGCAGCGCAAGTAGTGCGTCATCAGATACGCAGTATTTT	.	.	TRBJ2-3	TRBV7-3
CASSEGVSPNEQFF	TGTGCCAGCAGCGAGGGAGTTAGCCCCAATGAGCAGTTCTTC	many	.	TRBJ2-1	TRBV9
CASSLVSESGEQFF	TGCGCCAGCAGCTTGGTATCTGAGTCGGGTGAGCAGTTCTTC	few	.	TRBJ2-1	TRBV5-1
CASRGAGGPSYEQYF	TGTGCCAGCAGGGGAGCGGGAGGACCTTCGTACGAGCAGTACTTC	many	TRBD2	TRBJ2-7	TRBV28
CASSLISGWQETQYF	TGTGCCAGCAGCTTAATCTCAGGGTGGCAAGAGACCCAGTACTTC	.	.	TRBJ2-5	TRBV7-8
CASSRGGPETTQYF	TGTGCCAGCAGTCGGGGTGGCCCCGAGACCACCCAGTACTTC	few	.	TRBJ2-5	TRBV12-3/TRBV12-4
CASSHELGIQETQYF	TGTGCCAGCAGCCACGAACTCGGGATACAAGAGACCCAGTACTTC	.	.	TRBJ2-5	TRBV3-1
CASILPPLDTNNEQFF	TGTGCCAGCATCTTACCCCCGCTAGATACAAACAATGAGCAGTTCTTC	.	.	TRBJ2-1	TRBV27
CASSWGGLARSGELFF	TGCGCCAGCAGCTGGGGCGGACTAGCGAGATCCGGGGAGCTGTTTTTT	few	TRBD2	TRBJ2-2	TRBV5-1
CASSYRTSNVGELFF	TGTGCCAGCAGTTATAGAACTAGTAATGTCGGGGAGCTGTTTTTT	many	.	TRBJ2-2	TRBV7-2
CASSARWESRNEQFF	TGTGCCAGCAGCGCGCGATGGGAATCACGGAATGAGCAGTTCTTC	many	.	TRBJ2-1	TRBV7-8
CASSFREKLFF	TGTGCCAGCAGTTTTAGAGAAAAACTGTTTTTT	many	.	TRBJ1-4	TRBV12-3/TRBV12-4
CASSTRQGGFPETQYF	TGTGCCAGCAGTACTCGACAGGGAGGGTTCCCAGAGACCCAGTACTTC	many	.	TRBJ2-5	TRBV27
CASSLERGDEKLFF	TGTGCCAGCAGTTTGGAGAGGGGAGATGAAAAACTGTTTTTT	many	.	TRBJ1-4	TRBV27
CSARGFSSGTIRVEQYF	TGCAGTGCTAGAGGATTTTCCAGCGGGACTATTAGGGTCGAGCAGTACTTC	many	TRBD2	TRBJ2-7	TRBV20-1
CASSAGTFQQFF	TGTGCCAGCAGTGCAGGGACATTTCAGCAGTTCTTC	many	.	TRBJ2-1	TRBV6-1
CASSFGPPRGANVLTF	TGTGCCAGCAGTTTCGGGCCACCAAGGGGGGCCAACGTCCTGACTTTC	many	.	TRBJ2-6	TRBV12-3/TRBV12-4
CATREGGDYEQYF	TGTGCCACCAGAGAGGGCGGGGACTACGAGCAGTACTTC	.	.	TRBJ2-7	TRBV27
CASSPSGVSGANVLTF	TGTGCCAGCAGCCCCAGTGGGGTGTCTGGGGCCAACGTCCTGACTTTC	once	.	TRBJ2-6	TRBV9